The sequence of this TCR beta chain was determined in a study of shared clonotypes between healthy human individuals. Whole-study context: Each donor had three CD4 naive, three CD4 memory, two CD8 naive and one CD8 memory plate. Study observations and caveats: Generally, naive subsets (rather than memory subsets) showed larger estimated richness.

Germline V gives CDR1 SGHTA, CDR2 FQGNSA. The CDR3 has 15 residues. Between the trimmed V and J ends, which lost 1 base and 5 bases, there was a span of 14 bases. Execution of the assay was at deep level. Repertoires were generated with immunoSEQ multiplex PCR, while TCRdb's copy carries only in-frame clones and drops some. Counted here are about 2,500,000 clones, more than 90% occurring once; the ten biggest clones make up roughly 0.15%. A remark on this clone: Its antigen is not identified.

The V gene is TRBV7-2, the J gene TRBJ1-1; D is undetermined. The sequence derives from a man younger than 30 in good health. Sequenced sample: naive CD4+ T cells sorted from blood. Subset specified: CD45RA+ positively selected. In DNA form, the CDR3 reads TGTGCCAGCAGCTTAGGTATGGCAGGAGCGACTGAAGCTTTCTTT. This codes for CASSLGMAGATEAFF.